This TCR beta chain came from a study of blood T cell repertoires in COVID-19. In the study overall: Some COVID-19 samples were acute and others convalescent; all came from the United States, Italy and Spain. From T cells, B-cell-depleted T cells, or PBMCs came the material, which was cDNA or gDNA.

Authors' data handling: Cell counts per sample came from amplifying reference gene primers. Profiled with immunoSEQ multiplex PCR; TCRdb holds only in-frame clones, not every one. V, J and clone size are those of that table, while D and trimming were read from the DNA. The repertoire includes 220,000 or so clones, around 82% of them detected once, and 3% sits in the top ten. The CDR3 has 20 residues. Germline V gene sequence: CDR1 SGHNT, CDR2 YENEEA. V lost 0 bases, J lost 3 bases, and 13 bases stayed unmatched. Sequencing used peripheral blood. This chain connects TRBV11-3 to TRBJ2-2; 10 nucleotides line up with TRBD2. The sequence was collected from a woman younger than 45 who had recovered from COVID-19. The CDR3 protein is CASSLEARASGSTDTGELFF. The CDR3 coding sequence is TGTGCCAGCAGCTTAGAGGCGCGGGCTAGCGGGAGTACGGACACCGGGGAGCTGTTTTTT. The whole variable domain, remainder taken from reference TRBV11-3 and TRBJ2-2, is EAGVVQSPRYKIIEKKQPVAFWCNPISGHNTLYWYLQNLGQGPELLIRYENEEAVDDSQLPKDRFSAERLKGVDSTLKIQPAELGDSAVYLCASSLEARASGSTDTGELFFGEGSRLTVL.